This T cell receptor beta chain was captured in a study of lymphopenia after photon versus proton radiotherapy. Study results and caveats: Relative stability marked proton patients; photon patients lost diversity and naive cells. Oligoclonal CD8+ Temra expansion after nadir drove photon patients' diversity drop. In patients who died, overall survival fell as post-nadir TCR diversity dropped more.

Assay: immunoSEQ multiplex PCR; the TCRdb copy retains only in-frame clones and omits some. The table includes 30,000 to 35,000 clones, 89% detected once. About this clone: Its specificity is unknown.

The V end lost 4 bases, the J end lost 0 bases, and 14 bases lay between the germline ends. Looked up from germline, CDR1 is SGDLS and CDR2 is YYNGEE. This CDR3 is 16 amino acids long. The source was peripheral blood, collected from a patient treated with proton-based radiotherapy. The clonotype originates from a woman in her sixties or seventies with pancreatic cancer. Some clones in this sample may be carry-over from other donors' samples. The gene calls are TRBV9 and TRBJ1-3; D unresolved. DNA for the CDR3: TGTGCCAGCAGCCCCGGGCGGCTTAGCTCTGGAAACACCATATATTTT. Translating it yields CASSPGRLSSGNTIYF.